The source of this T cell receptor beta chain is a study of T-cell reconstitution after alpha-beta-depleted transplantation in children (TCRdb year 2016). At the level of the whole study: Using TCR repertoire profiling, the study followed T-cell immune reconstitution in a quantitative way in children after TCRalphabeta/CD19-depleted allogeneic hematopoietic cell transplantation. Paper-wide results and their limitations: The frequencies of hyperexpanded clones fell over the following months, and after one year, T-cell counts and TCRbeta diversity were mostly attributed to newly produced T cells. The apparently early recovery of alphabetaT-cell counts about two months after transplant reportedly depended on only several hundred rapidly expanded clones that came from non-depleted graft cells. In some patients, the high TCRbeta diversity seen at day 60 was put down to recipient T cells and intrathymic progenitors that had survived conditioning.

Per the publication, the treatment or condition label means: allogeneic hematopoietic cell transplantation with graft depleted of TCRalphabeta T cells and CD19 B cells. Transplant recipients were children who received TCRalphabeta/CD19-depleted allogeneic hematopoietic cell grafts. The library relied on PCR. Instrument on record: Illumina HiSeq 2500. TCR library preparation used molecular barcoding, with unique molecular identifiers applied to normalize quantification of the TCRbeta repertoire. Using fastp at Q25 and MiXCR, TCRdb reprocessed the public reads and kept productive beta chains. Identical CDR3 proteins give one entry, which carries the most common genes and DNA. Across this sample there are about 540,000 distinct CDR3 sequences, with over 20% seen only once. The ten largest clones capture about 35% of the sample. This clonotype has just a few counts. Its recognized antigen is unknown. No qualities accompany the bases; no much larger clone lies one base away.

The germline V gene (reference sequence) gives CDR1 as LGHDT and CDR2 as YNNKEL. Inclusive of the bounding cysteine and phenylalanine, the CDR3 is 12 residues long. The entry retains the CDR3 DNA only, 36 bases that are in frame from base 1. V gives up 3 bases and J gives up 9 bases, and the segment between their germline ends measures 10 bases. The sequence derives from a boy under three years old with Wiskott-Aldrich syndrome, due to receive a stem cell transplant. The chain joins TRBV3-1 to TRBJ2-3; D gene: possibly TRBD1, on 5 matching bases. Here the sequenced sample was PBMCs, taken before TCRalphabeta/CD19-depleted stem cell transplant. The CDR3 region has the sequence CASSQQGRTQYF. The DNA sequence follows: TGTGCCAGCAGCCAGCAGGGTAGGACGCAGTATTTT.